The TCR beta chain described here comes from a study of blood T cell repertoires in COVID-19 (dated by TCRdb to 2018 to 2021). As for the study more broadly: Samples from collaborators originated in the United States, Italy and Spain and spanned both the acute and convalescent phases of COVID-19. The samples were drawn from the first 160 participants of the ongoing ImmuneRACE study and from 1,254 subjects provided by 6 global collaborators. Where available, HLA class I and class II types were obtained from metadata supplied by the sample provider rather than from assay-based typing. Subjects who had been exposed to COVID-19, were actively infected with it, or had recovered from it provided the deeply sampled blood TCRbeta repertoires that made up the dataset. Nearly every sample came with metadata listing a de-identified subject ID, COVID-19 status, age in years and sex. The repertoires were made available in a free public database intended to serve as a resource for research on the immune response to SARS-CoV-2. The prospective study material was composed of cDNA or gDNA derived from T cells, B-cell-depleted T cells, or PBMCs. Broader findings and caveats from the paper: The quantity of clinical and demographic metadata differed by source and by participant and was supplied without curation.

In the prospective study, participants were about 18 to 95 years old, resided in 25 or so geographic areas of the United States, and were enrolled through a virtual design. In the prospective study, participants were assigned to cohorts based on the clinical history participants reported in a screening survey and a study questionnaire. For ImmuneRACE Cohort 3, a participant was defined as recovered based on two consecutive negative NP/OP PCR tests, clearance by a healthcare professional, or resolution of symptoms. Each participant in the prospective study had whole blood, serum and a nasopharyngeal or oropharyngeal swab collected by mobile phlebotomists. Additional blood draws and questionnaires over a roughly two-month period could optionally be provided by prospective study participants. Blood samples from the prospective study were shipped frozen or at room temperature prior to DNA extraction.

Note on this clone: Which antigen it targets is not known. The sample holds no much larger clone one base away, and base qualities are not on file.

The CDR3 covers 16 residues, taking in both the cysteine and the phenylalanine. Just CDR3 DNA is preserved here, 48 bases in frame from base 1. CDR1 and CDR2, per the germline V gene, are SGHRS and YFSETQ. Trimming accounts for 1 base at V and 5 bases at J, while the number of junction bases matched to no gene is 6. TCRbeta CDR3 regions were amplified from genomic DNA using the immunoSEQ Assay, a bias-controlled multiplex PCR. For the original study's pipeline: Nucleated cell counts per sample were estimated from amplification of reference gene primers within the assay. To quantify the absolute abundance of each unique TCRbeta CDR3 rearrangement, sequence reads were collapsed and filtered. For each sample, productive Simpson clonality was calculated as the square root of Simpson's diversity index across productive rearrangements. The immuneACCESS repertoire file appears here via TCRdb, limited to in-frame rearrangements. These files lack a portion of the clones; in checked studies, under half of the deficit traces to unresolved V genes, and the cause of the others is not known. V, J and clone size were drawn from that table, and D and trimming were deduced from the DNA. The sample yields 190,000 or so clones; 65% to 85% were counted once. The leading ten clones occupy 6% to 8% of the sample.

Material for sequencing was PBMCs or T cells enriched from blood (not recorded which). The rearranged chain carries TRBV5-1 and TRBJ2-2, with TRBD2 identical over 9 junction bases. This sequence was found in a man aged 40-49 years who had recovered from COVID-19. The CDR3: CASSLTAREGTGELFF. In nucleotide form, the sequence is TGCGCCAGCAGCTTGACGGCGCGGGAGGGGACCGGGGAGCTGTTTTTT.